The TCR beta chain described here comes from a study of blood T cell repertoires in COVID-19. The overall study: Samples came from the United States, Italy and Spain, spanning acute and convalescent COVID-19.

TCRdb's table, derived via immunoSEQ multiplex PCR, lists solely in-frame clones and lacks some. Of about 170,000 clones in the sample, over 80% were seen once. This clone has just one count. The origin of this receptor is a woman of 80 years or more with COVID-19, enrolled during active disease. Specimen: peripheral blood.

CDR3 DNA sequence: TGCGCCAGCCTGGCACAGGGAGTGGGCAATGAGCAGTTCTTC. Translated, it gives CASLAQGVGNEQFF. The V gene is TRBV5-1, the J gene TRBJ2-1, with D tentatively TRBD1 (6 bases). Trimming removed 7 bases at V and 6 bases at J, with 17 bases between. From germline, CDR1 is SGHRS and CDR2 YFSETQ. The CDR3 contains 14 residues.